Listed below are T cell receptor beta chains from one sample, sequenced in a study of control samples from healthy donors and cancer patients. Clones were read by immunoSEQ multiplex PCR, and TCRdb kept only the in-frame ones, dropping some. The sample carries about 55,000 clones, approximately 95% recorded once. What was sequenced was blood. The receptors here all came from a woman aged 30 to 39 in good health. Both conserved end residues are part of each CDR3. Fields, in order: J gene, clone size, D gene, V gene, CDR3 protein, CDR3 DNA. D genes are given only for firm matches. Clone size appears in some rows only: once, few, many, or a class for an expanded clone.

>TRBJ1-2|.|.|TRBV6-5
CASRIRKPNYGYTF
TGTGCCAGCAGAATAAGAAAACCTAACTATGGCTACACCTTC
>TRBJ2-3|.|TRBD2|TRBV30
CAWSVSLAGGRDTQYF
TGTGCCTGGAGTGTAAGTCTAGCGGGAGGAAGAGATACGCAGTATTTT
>TRBJ1-1|.|.|TRBV6-5
CASRTRDLNTEAFF
TGTGCCAGCAGGACGAGGGACTTGAACACTGAAGCTTTCTTT
>TRBJ2-7|.|TRBD1|TRBV11-2
CASSLVSVPQGEYF
TGTGCCAGCAGCTTAGTCTCAGTGCCTCAGGGGGAGTACTTC
>TRBJ1-5|.|TRBD1|TRBV28
CASNLTGDAQQPQHF
TGTGCCAGCAATTTGACAGGGGATGCTCAACAGCCCCAGCATTTT
>TRBJ2-1|.|.|TRBV18
CASSPRDSQYNEQFF
TGTGCCAGCTCACCAAGGGACTCTCAATACAATGAGCAGTTCTTC
>TRBJ1-5|once|TRBD1|TRBV28
CASSLRQGAGVQPQHF
TGTGCCAGCAGTCTCCGACAGGGCGCGGGTGTGCAGCCCCAGCATTTT
>TRBJ2-7|.|TRBD2|TRBV3-1/TRBV3-2
CASSQALAGGRSSYEQYF
TGTGCCAGCAGCCAAGCCCTAGCGGGAGGGCGATCCTCCTACGAGCAGTACTTC
>TRBJ2-7|.|.|TRBV7-9
CASSPLSALAYEQYF
TGTGCCAGCAGCCCGTTGTCGGCCCTCGCCTACGAGCAGTACTTC
>TRBJ2-5|.|.|TRBV5-4
CASSLGGTVQETQYF
TGTGCCAGCAGCTTGGGCGGGACAGTCCAAGAGACCCAGTACTTC
>TRBJ1-1|.|TRBD1|TRBV19
CASSPGTGFTEAFF
TGTGCCAGTAGTCCGGGGACAGGTTTCACTGAAGCTTTCTTT
>TRBJ2-2|.|TRBD2|TRBV19
CASSQRLAVAGELFF
TGTGCCAGTAGCCAACGACTAGCGGTGGCCGGGGAGCTGTTTTTT
>TRBJ2-1|.|TRBD2|TRBV7-8
CASSQGTSGLNEQFF
TGTGCCAGCAGCCAGGGGACTAGCGGGCTCAATGAGCAGTTCTTC
>TRBJ2-1|.|TRBD2|TRBV6-5
CASSYGRATYNEQFF
TGTGCCAGCAGTTACGGGAGGGCTACCTACAATGAGCAGTTCTTC
>TRBJ2-1|.|.|TRBV30
CAWRDLPNEQFF
TGTGCCTGGAGGGACTTACCCAATGAGCAGTTCTTC
>TRBJ2-1|.|.|TRBV7-9
CASSWVQGNYNEQFF
TGTGCCAGCAGCTGGGTACAGGGAAACTACAATGAGCAGTTCTTC
>TRBJ2-1|.|.|TRBV2
CASTGAGVLEQFF
TGTGCCAGCACGGGGGCGGGAGTGTTGGAGCAGTTCTTC
>TRBJ2-7|.|TRBD1|TRBV5-1
CASSLGTGGFYEQYF
TGCGCCAGCAGTTTAGGGACAGGGGGCTTCTACGAGCAGTACTTC
>TRBJ1-1|.|.|TRBV20-1
CSANGNTEAFF
TGCAGTGCTAACGGTAACACTGAAGCTTTCTTT
>TRBJ2-5|.|.|TRBV6-6
CASSSRPATGQETQYF
TGTGCCAGCAGTTCCAGGCCCGCGACGGGACAAGAGACCCAGTACTTC
>TRBJ1-4|.|TRBD1|TRBV28
CASSLRTGSEKLFF
TGTGCCAGCAGTTTGCGGACAGGGTCGGAAAAACTGTTTTTT
>TRBJ2-1|.|TRBD2|TRBV24-1
CATSDSSGSWVNEQFF
TGTGCCACCAGTGACTCTAGCGGGAGCTGGGTGAATGAGCAGTTCTTC
>TRBJ2-7|.|.|TRBV27
CASSLVKGYEQYF
TGTGCCAGCAGTTTGGTCAAGGGATACGAGCAGTACTTC
>TRBJ2-2|.|.|TRBV19
CASSIGMVPGELFF
TGTGCCAGTAGTATAGGAATGGTCCCCGGGGAGCTGTTTTTT
>TRBJ2-4|.|.|TRBV28
CASIEGGIQYF
TGTGCCAGCATCGAGGGGGGCATTCAGTACTTC
>TRBJ2-1|once|TRBD2|TRBV18
CASFKLAGYNEQFF
TGTGCCAGCTTCAAACTAGCGGGGTACAATGAGCAGTTCTTC